This T cell receptor (beta chain) was profiled in a study of T-cell memory formation after mild COVID-19 listed by TCRdb under 2021. For the study in its entirety: Most TCR sequence clusters were specific to one of the two donors. T-cell clones expanding and contracting after mild COVID-19 in a couple of donors were tracked by longitudinal TCRalpha and TCRbeta repertoire sequencing. The cohort comprised two young, previously healthy adult volunteers, one female and one male. Study-wide findings and limitations: Contracting CD4+ clones were located mainly in the CM and EM memory subsets, whereas CD8+ clones were found to be enriched in EMRA. SARS-CoV-2 specificity was not confirmed for the second-wave clones peaking on day 37. Balanced CD4/CD8 phenotypes were observed for clones contracting from day 15 to 85, whereas a bias towards CD4+ was observed for a second wave of clones expanding from day 15 to 37. Only a couple of mild cases were covered in the study, and larger cohorts including severe cases with pre-infection samples were considered necessary. Some responding clones were detected in pre-infection memory, which suggested that pre-existing cross-reactive memory T cells had joined the SARS-CoV-2 response.

These reads were obtained on an Illumina NovaSeq 6000. cDNA libraries for TCRalpha and TCRbeta were prepared by 5'RACE using constant-segment primers, with sample barcodes and unique molecular identifiers added. RNA was extracted from every sample with Trizol reagent. Amplification of the libraries took two PCR steps, and the second step added a second sample barcode plus Illumina TruSeq adapters. Libraries were sequenced on an Illumina NovaSeq with 2 x 150 bp paired-end reads. In the original analysis: The reads were demultiplexed and collapsed into UMI-guided consensus sequences using migec v1.2.7. Using mixcr v2.1.11, the UMI consensuses were aligned to TRA and TRB V and J templates and assembled into clonotypes. A clonotype was counted as expanded or contracted only when both edgeR and NoisET called the clonotype significant, with the noise models trained on biological replicates. For edgeR calls, a false discovery rate-adjusted p below 0.01 and a log2 fold-change threshold of 1 were applied. PCA with hierarchical clustering of max-normalized trajectories of the 1000 most abundant clonotypes was used as exploratory dynamics analysis. The CD4 or CD8 phenotype of responding clones was assigned using the separately sequenced CD4+ and CD8+ repertoires. TCRdb itself trimmed the public reads at Q25 with fastp, ran MiXCR and retained productive beta chains. Rows merge per CDR3 protein into single entries with the most common DNA and genes. TCRdb, not the authors, supplied the V and J calls. This sample has about 350,000 distinct CDR3 sequences in its table, and roughly 15% of those were observed once. The top ten clones comprise roughly 20% of the sample.

As concerns this clonotype: Which antigen it targets is not known. No clone much larger than this one lies a single base away; base qualities are absent.

Ficoll-Paque density gradient centrifugation was the method used to isolate PBMCs. Inclusive of the bounding cysteine and valine, the CDR3 is 13 residues long. The retained sequence is limited to the CDR3, 39 bases, with the frame set at the first base. V lost 2 bases and J lost 6 bases; the stretch between them is 12 bases long. The germline V gene provides CDR1 SGHRS and CDR2 YFSETQ. The sample was PBMCs or a T cell subset sorted from them (not recorded which). The rearranged segments are TRBV5-1 and TRBJ2-7, with no D gene named confidently. This clonotype was obtained from a young man who had mild COVID-19 (a few samples of this study predate the infection). The sample titles of this study are shuffled in the database, so cell type and time point are left out; the donor was told from shared clones. The CDR3 here reads CASSLGLSAEQYV. Here is the DNA: TGCGCCAGCAGCTTAGGTCTTTCCGCCGAGCAGTACGTC.